This passage covers 5 T cell receptor beta chains from one sample sequenced in a study of cytomegalovirus exposure and HLA in healthy donors. 13 Jbeta primers and 60 Vbeta primers were used for the PCR. TCRdb keeps only in-frame clones here, not all; method: immunoSEQ multiplex PCR. The profile shows around 150,000 clones, around two thirds of them singletons. The sample taken for sequencing was PBMCs. The receptors originated from a woman aged 40 to 50 in good health and CMV-seronegative.

The chain couples TRBV6-5 to TRBJ1-6; D is possibly TRBD1 (5 bases). CDR1 is MNHEY, CDR2 SVGAGI, per germline. Trimming removed 5 bases at V and 7 bases at J, with 9 bases between. The CDR3 totals 13 residues. The CDR3 region has the DNA TGTGCCAGCAGTAACTACAGGAATTCACCCCTCCACTTT. Protein product: CASSNYRNSPLHF.

This rearrangement joins TRBV7-8 to TRBJ2-3, with D maybe TRBD1 (5 bases). The CDR3 is made up of 14 amino acids. V lost 5 bases to trimming and J lost 2 bases, with 11 bases between them. The germline gives CDR1 SGHVS, CDR2 FQNEAQ. In DNA, the CDR3 is TGTGCCAGCAGCCCCCGACAGAACACAGATACGCAGTATTTT. Translation: CASSPRQNTDTQYF.

The chain couples TRBV29-1 to TRBJ1-1; 8 bases line up with TRBD1. J was trimmed by 6 bases and V by 3 bases; bases with no gene match: 6. Germline assignment: CDR1 SQVTM and CDR2 ANQGSEA. The CDR3 consists of 13 residues. As DNA, the CDR3 is TGCAGCGTTGAGTTAGGACAGGGCGCTGAAGCTTTCTTT. It codes for CSVELGQGAEAFF. The whole variable domain, remainder taken from reference TRBV29-1 and TRBJ1-1, is SAVISQKPSRDICQRGTSLTIQCQVDSQVTMMFWYRQQPGQSLTLIATANQGSEATYESGFVIDKFPISRPNLTFSTLTVSNMSPEDSSIYLCSVELGQGAEAFFGQGTRLTVV.

The J gene is TRBJ1-6, the V gene TRBV30; 7 nucleotides line up with TRBD1. With V trimmed by 5 bases and J by 3 bases, 13 bases remained unmatched. Germline lookup yields CDR1 GTSNPN and CDR2 SVGIG (reference sequence). The CDR3 runs 17 residues. CDR3 amino acids: CAWSVRGRGNYNSPLHF. Here the CDR3 DNA reads TGTGCCTGGTCGGTGAGAGGCAGGGGGAACTATAATTCACCCCTCCACTTT.

The V and J genes are TRBV6-5 and TRBJ1-5, with D possibly matching TRBD1 (5 bases). Germline values: CDR1 MNHEY, CDR2 SVGAGI. The CDR3 sequence is 14 residues long. V was pared by 6 bases and J by 0 bases, with 9 bases between. CDR3 DNA: TGTGCCAGCAGCGACAGTTATAGCAATCAGCCCCAGCATTTT. Residues: CASSDSYSNQPQHF.